This T cell receptor (beta chain) emerged from a study of cytomegalovirus exposure and HLA in healthy donors. Findings and limits, study-wide: The study listed 164 cytomegalovirus-associated TCR beta chains. In vitro work confirmed that a few CMV-associated chains recognize CMV antigens. Some highly shared sequence variants likely arose as a pipeline artifact. Among TCR beta chains of equal frequency, HLA-associated ones were more clonally expanded in a later analysis.

This CDR3 is built from 17 residues. Germline V CDR1 and CDR2: SGHTA, FQGNSA. With V trimmed by 1 base and J by 0 bases, 3 bases remained unmatched. With respect to this clone: Its antigen is unknown.

60 Vbeta and 13 Jbeta primers were used in PCR. Clones were sequenced by immunoSEQ multiplex PCR, and TCRdb holds only the in-frame ones, with some missing. This table holds 150,000 to 200,000 clones, 65% to 80% found once. This sequence was found in a male donor in good health and CMV-seronegative. Sample: PBMCs. The J gene is TRBJ2-6, the V gene TRBV7-2; the match to TRBD1 covers 7 bases. CDR3 region: CASSLGAGGSGANVLTF. CDR3 bases: TGTGCCAGCAGCTTAGGTGCAGGGGGCTCTGGGGCCAACGTCCTGACTTTC.